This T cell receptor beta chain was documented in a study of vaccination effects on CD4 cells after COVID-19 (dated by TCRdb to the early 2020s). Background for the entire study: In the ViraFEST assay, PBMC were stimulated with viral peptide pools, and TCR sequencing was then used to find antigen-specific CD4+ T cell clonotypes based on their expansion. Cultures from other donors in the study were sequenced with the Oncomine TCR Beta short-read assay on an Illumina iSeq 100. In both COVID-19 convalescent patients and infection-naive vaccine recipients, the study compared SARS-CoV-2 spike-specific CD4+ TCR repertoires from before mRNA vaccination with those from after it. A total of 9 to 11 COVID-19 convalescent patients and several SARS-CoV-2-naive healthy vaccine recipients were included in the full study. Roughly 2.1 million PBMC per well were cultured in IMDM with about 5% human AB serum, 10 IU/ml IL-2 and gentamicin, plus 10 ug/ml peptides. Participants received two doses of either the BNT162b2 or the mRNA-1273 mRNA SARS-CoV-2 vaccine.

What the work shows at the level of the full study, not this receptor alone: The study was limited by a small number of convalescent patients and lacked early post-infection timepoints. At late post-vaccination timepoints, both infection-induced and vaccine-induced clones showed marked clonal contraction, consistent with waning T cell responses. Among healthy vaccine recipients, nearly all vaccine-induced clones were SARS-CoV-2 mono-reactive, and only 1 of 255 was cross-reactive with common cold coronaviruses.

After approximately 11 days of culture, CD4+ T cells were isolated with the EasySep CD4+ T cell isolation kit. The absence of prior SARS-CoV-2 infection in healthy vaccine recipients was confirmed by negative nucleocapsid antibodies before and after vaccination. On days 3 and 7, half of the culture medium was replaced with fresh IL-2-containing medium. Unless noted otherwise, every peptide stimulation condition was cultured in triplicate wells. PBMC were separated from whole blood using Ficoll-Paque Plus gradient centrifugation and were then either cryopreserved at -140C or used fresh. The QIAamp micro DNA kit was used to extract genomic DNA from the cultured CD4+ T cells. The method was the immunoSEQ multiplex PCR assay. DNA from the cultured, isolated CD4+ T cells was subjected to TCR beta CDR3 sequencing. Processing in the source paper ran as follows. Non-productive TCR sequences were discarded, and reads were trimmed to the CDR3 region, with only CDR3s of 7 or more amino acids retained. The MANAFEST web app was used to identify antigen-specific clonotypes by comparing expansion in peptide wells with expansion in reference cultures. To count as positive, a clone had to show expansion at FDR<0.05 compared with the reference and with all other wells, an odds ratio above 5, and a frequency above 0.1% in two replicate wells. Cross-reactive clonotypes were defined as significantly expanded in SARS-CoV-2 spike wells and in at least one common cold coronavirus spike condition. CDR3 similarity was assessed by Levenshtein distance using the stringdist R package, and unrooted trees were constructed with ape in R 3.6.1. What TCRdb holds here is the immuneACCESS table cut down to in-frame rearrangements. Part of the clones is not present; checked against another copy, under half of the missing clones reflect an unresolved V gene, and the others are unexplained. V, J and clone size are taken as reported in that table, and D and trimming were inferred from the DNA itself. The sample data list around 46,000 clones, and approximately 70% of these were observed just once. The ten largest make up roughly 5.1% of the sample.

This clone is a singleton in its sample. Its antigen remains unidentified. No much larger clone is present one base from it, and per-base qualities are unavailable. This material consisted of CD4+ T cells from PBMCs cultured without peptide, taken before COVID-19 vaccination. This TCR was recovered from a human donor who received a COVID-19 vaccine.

The nucleotide sequence reads as follows: TGTGCCAGCAGTGAATCCGTGAGGGAGACCCAGTACTTC. This codes for CASSESVRETQYF. Recombination connected TRBV6-1 to TRBJ2-5; the D segment cannot be called with confidence. Between the V and J ends, shortened by 2 bases and 5 bases respectively, the junction contains 9 bases. The CDR3 runs 13 amino acids, cysteine and phenylalanine included. The retained sequence is limited to the CDR3, 39 bases, with the frame set at the first base. CDR1 is given as MNHNS and CDR2 as SASEGT, both from the germline V gene.